This entry concerns a single T cell receptor beta chain. What it recognizes is unknown. The data derive from a study of T cells in localized non-small cell lung cancer. Generated by immunoSEQ multiplex PCR, the TCRdb table keeps only in-frame clones and is missing some. The repertoire holds 7,000 to 7,500 clones, with roughly 23% as singletons. The CDR3 loop spans 14 amino acids. Germline values: CDR1 SGHNT, CDR2 YENEEA. Trimming took off 1 base at V and 6 bases at J, with 10 bases between the two ends. Study findings and constraints: Heterogeneity remains possible because sequencing was limited to only one tumor region. When the top 100 tumor clones were examined, a median around 50 of them also appeared in the adjacent lung, which was paired and uninvolved. Exceeding tumor, uninvolved adjacent lung had the highest T cell clonality.

This receptor was obtained from a man aged 35 to 69 with stage III squamous cell lung carcinoma. Material: lung tumor tissue, obtained before any cancer treatment. J is TRBJ1-5 and V is TRBV11-3, with no clear D. The CDR3 DNA follows: TGTGCCAGCAGCTTAGGCTTTGGTCTTCAGCCCCAGCATTTT. Translated, it gives CASSLGFGLQPQHF.